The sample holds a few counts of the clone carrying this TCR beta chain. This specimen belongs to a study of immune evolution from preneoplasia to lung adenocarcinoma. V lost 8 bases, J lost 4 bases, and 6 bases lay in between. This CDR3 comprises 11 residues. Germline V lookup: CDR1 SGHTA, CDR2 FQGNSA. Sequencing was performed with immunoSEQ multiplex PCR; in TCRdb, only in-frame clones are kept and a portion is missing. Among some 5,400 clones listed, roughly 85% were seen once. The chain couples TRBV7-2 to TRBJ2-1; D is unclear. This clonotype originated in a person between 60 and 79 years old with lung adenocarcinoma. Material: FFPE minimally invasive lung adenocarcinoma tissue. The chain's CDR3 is CASGAYNEQFF. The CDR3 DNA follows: TGTGCCAGCGGAGCATACAATGAGCAGTTCTTC. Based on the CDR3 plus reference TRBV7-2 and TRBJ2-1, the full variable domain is GAGVSQSPSNKVTEKGKDVELRCDPISGHTALYWYRQSLGQGLEFLIYFQGNSAPDKSGLPSDRFSAERTGGSVSTLTIQRTQQEDSAVYLCASGAYNEQFFGPGTRLTVL.